These T cell receptor beta chains were read from a single sample in a study of high-grade serous ovarian cancer treatment subgroups. Clones were sequenced by immunoSEQ multiplex PCR, and TCRdb holds only the in-frame ones, with some missing. The sample shows 10,000 or so clones, roughly nine tenths of them seen only once. Sequenced material: tumor tissue. The receptors stem from a human donor with high-grade serous ovarian cancer. CDR3s leave out the opening cysteine and the closing phenylalanine or tryptophan. The D gene is left open where the match is weak.

V gene,D gene,CDR3 protein
TRBV19,-,ASSPGLSSGYT
TRBV11-1,-,ASSLSRPGYNEQF
TRBV5-6,TRBD2,ASSSRLASSTDTQY
TRBV15,TRBD1,ATSWSGQGGSPQY
TRBV2,-,ASSGRNEQF
TRBV28,-,ASSRAELNEKLF
TRBV11-2,TRBD2,ASSPGLAGAGGDTQY
TRBV10-3,-,AISESRGRATGELF
TRBV5-4,-,ASSLQGNAGETQY
TRBV23-1,-,ASPWDKLGPELF
TRBV15,-,ATSRDLERPY
TRBV28,TRBD1,ASSSPAGGARSYGYT
TRBV5-5,-,ASSLGWGSNSNQPQH
TRBV4-2,TRBD1,ASSRQGAGTEAF
TRBV6-5,TRBD2,ASSYSSGGAQETQY
TRBV11-2,TRBD2,ASSLQRESHSYNEQF
TRBV2,TRBD1,ASSFLGQFGEKLF
TRBV4-3,-,ASSQEYAAYEQY
TRBV28,-,ASATSGAGLFRNREGNYEQY
TRBV19,TRBD1,ASNPGTGNSPLH
TRBV4-2,-,ASSQGTGWGRYNSPLH
TRBV5-1,TRBD1,ASSLTTGGQETQY
TRBV7-9,TRBD2,ASSLVGLAGGETQY
TRBV5-1,-,ASSLGQAGAGELF
TRBV4-3,TRBD1,ASSQRTGYTGELF
TRBV4-1,-,ASSQLQGIQPQH
TRBV9,TRBD1,ASSRTGGALAYEQY
TRBV27,TRBD1,ASSLSLRGEQF
TRBV7-9,-,ASSSTGRGNTEAF
TRBV13,TRBD1,ASSANRGRDYGYT
TRBV28,-,ASSLYGRVPYEQY
TRBV7-2,TRBD2,ASSFLAGITDTQY
TRBV27,-,ASSPRSGVYQETQY
TRBV4-2,-,ASSDSGLQGGETQY
TRBV4-3,-,ASSQDVWLYNEQF
TRBV7-9,TRBD2,ASSSPAGVGNTQY
TRBV19,-,ASSIAGGLTEAF
TRBV25-1,-,ASSEYGPPREKLF
TRBV11-1,-,ASSPGDSTSTDTQY
TRBV11-2,-,ASSFRRGSTRIEQY
TRBV10-3,TRBD1,AISVGTGTYEQY
TRBV19,TRBD1,ASRIPDRGNQPQH
TRBV7-2,TRBD1,ASSLDRGNEKLF
TRBV6-5,TRBD2,ASSSSIAGGTDTQY
TRBV2,-,ASSPGHGISGNTIY
TRBV20-1,-,SARRETQY
TRBV28,TRBD1,ASRIAGGDEKLF
TRBV15,-,ATSREGDLQF
TRBV21-1,-,ASSKVGISGNTIY
TRBV5-1,-,ASSLVGGSLREQY